What follows are 21 T cell receptor beta chains derived from one specimen sequenced in a study of PD-1 blockade in classical Hodgkin lymphoma. Brentuximab vedotin exposure varied, and every patient relapsed after autologous stem cell transplantation. The table came from immunoSEQ multiplex PCR; TCRdb's copy has only in-frame clones and leaves some out. Of fewer than 100,000 clones detected, 89% appear once; the ten largest clones hold under 25%. The sequencing used peripheral blood mononuclear cells (PBMCs), collected at baseline. The receptors were gathered from a human donor with classical Hodgkin lymphoma.

The rearrangement links TRBV28 to TRBJ2-2; 7 nucleotides line up with TRBD2. V shed 3 bases and J 4 bases; nucleotides not matched to a gene: 5. The CDR3 covers 15 residues. The germline V gene has CDR1 MDHEN and CDR2 SYDVKM. The DNA of the CDR3 is TGTGCCAGCAGTTTCGGGTGGGAGGGCACCGGGGAGCTGTTTTTT. Encoded protein: CASSFGWEGTGELFF.

The chain is built from TRBV15 and TRBJ2-5, with 11 bases aligning to TRBD2. The CDR3 loop spans 21 amino acids. Germline lookup yields CDR1 LNHNV and CDR2 YYDKDF (reference sequence). J was trimmed by 7 bases and V by 1 base; bases with no gene match: 23. The CDR3 region has the DNA TGTGCCACCAGCAGAGGAGAGGGGGCTAGCGGGAGGTTAGCGACCCTGGGGACCCAGTACTTC. It translates to CATSRGEGASGRLATLGTQYF.

This clone was observed once. This chain joins TRBV28 and TRBJ2-1; 13 bases line up with TRBD2. The germline V gene encodes CDR1 MDHEN and CDR2 SYDVKM. Germline trimming cut 6 bases from V and 6 bases from J; bases unmatched to any gene: 5. The CDR3 is 15 amino acids. The DNA for the CDR3 is TGTGCCAGCAGCCAACTAGCGGGAGGGACCAATGAGCAGTTCTTC. Residues: CASSQLAGGTNEQFF. The whole variable domain, remainder taken from reference TRBV28 and TRBJ2-1, is DVKVTQSSRYLVKRTGEKVFLECVQDMDHENMFWYRQDPGLGLRLIYFSYDVKMKEKGDIPEGYSVSREKKERFSLILESASTNQTSMYLCASSQLAGGTNEQFFGPGTRLTVL.

This chain joins TRBV10-1 and TRBJ2-5; 7 bases are shared with TRBD2. CDR3 length equals 16 residues. J gave up 2 bases and V 2 bases, and 8 bases lay outside the gene matches. Germline CDR1 reads WNHNN; CDR2 reads SYGVQD (reference sequence). CDR3 region: CASSEHVGGSQETQYF. The CDR3 DNA is TGCGCCAGCAGTGAGCACGTCGGGGGGTCACAAGAGACCCAGTACTTC.

J is TRBJ1-1 and V is TRBV7-9; D is unresolved. CDR3 size: 15 residues. V dropped 4 bases and J dropped 2 bases, with 14 bases sitting between them. Germline V CDR1 and CDR2: SEHNR, FQNEAQ (reference sequence). CDR3 nucleotide sequence: TGTGCCAGCAGCTCCCCGGGAAGTCTTAACACTGAAGCTTTCTTT. Its translation is CASSSPGSLNTEAFF.

This chain joins TRBV15 and TRBJ1-4; D possibly corresponds to TRBD1 (5 bases). V was cut by 0 bases and J by 4 bases, with 9 bases left in between. CDR1 LNHNV and CDR2 YYDKDF come from the germline V gene (reference sequence). CDR3 size: 15 residues. Written as DNA, the CDR3 is TGTGCCACCAGCAGAGAGACAGCGAATAATGAAAAACTGTTTTTT. Its translation: CATSRETANNEKLFF.

The rearrangement joins TRBV11-3 to TRBJ2-2; D perhaps matches TRBD2 (6 bases). V was trimmed by 4 bases and J by 4 bases, leaving 16 bases between them. Looked up from germline, CDR1 is SGHNT and CDR2 is YENEEA. This CDR3 is built from 16 residues. The CDR3 protein is CASSSTGVGVTGELFF. Here the CDR3 DNA reads TGTGCCAGCAGCTCAACGGGAGTAGGGGTCACCGGGGAGCTGTTTTTT.

The rearrangement joins TRBV7-2 to TRBJ2-1; TRBD2 is a possible D gene (6 bases). Germline V CDR1 and CDR2: SGHTA, FQGNSA. V gave up 5 bases and J gave up 15 bases, with 17 bases separating them. There are 12 residues in the CDR3. The CDR3, as DNA: TGTGCCAGCAGCATCGGGACTCCGGCGGGGTTCTTC. As protein: CASSIGTPAGFF.

V and J are TRBV6-5 and TRBJ1-1; D unresolved. Germline CDR1 and CDR2: MNHEY and SVGAGI. CDR3 length: 13 amino acids. Trimming pared 11 bases from V and 1 base from J, leaving 14 bases between. CDR3 in amino acids: CACSAGGNTEAFF. In DNA form, the CDR3 reads TGTGCCTGCTCGGCGGGAGGGAACACTGAAGCTTTCTTT.

J is TRBJ2-1 and V is TRBV5-6; D is perhaps TRBD1 (5 bases). The CDR3 covers 15 residues. Germline-derived CDR1 and CDR2 are SGHDT and YYEEEE. The V end was cut by 0 bases, the J end by 4 bases, with 11 bases between. The CDR3 nucleotides are TGTGCCAGCAGCTTGGTGACAGTTCAGTACAATGAGCAGTTCTTC. It yields the protein CASSLVTVQYNEQFF.

The chain joins TRBV11-2 to TRBJ2-6; 7 nucleotides align to TRBD1. The V gene end was trimmed by 0 bases and the J gene end by 2 bases; junction bases not matched to a gene: 4. Germline V gene lookup returns CDR1 SGHAT and CDR2 FQNNGV. CDR3 size: 17 residues. CDR3 bases: TGTGCCAGCAGCTTAGAGGGGCAGGGGGCTGGGGCCAACGTCCTGACTTTC. It is translated as CASSLEGQGAGANVLTF.

The rearrangement joins TRBV15 to TRBJ1-3, with a possible D match to TRBD1 (6 bases). The germline V and J ends were trimmed by 5 bases and 4 bases, with 15 bases remaining between them. This CDR3 is 15 amino acids long. The germline CDR1 and CDR2 sequences are LNHNV and YYDKDF (reference sequence). Here the CDR3 DNA reads TGTGCCACCAGCTCGACAGGCTTTCAAGGAAACACCATATATTTT. Translated: CATSSTGFQGNTIYF.

V usage is TRBV5-1 and J usage is TRBJ1-1; 7 bases are shared with TRBD1. The germline V gene has CDR1 SGHRS and CDR2 YFSETQ. V was pared by 3 bases and J by 4 bases, with 6 bases of the junction left unmatched. The CDR3 loop spans 14 amino acids. The CDR3 loop is CASSSTGVGTEAFF. CDR3 nucleotides: TGCGCCAGCAGCTCAACAGGGGTGGGCACTGAAGCTTTCTTT.

The gene calls are TRBV7-2 and TRBJ2-1; no definite D call. Germline values: CDR1 SGHTA, CDR2 FQGNSA. The V end was cut by 2 bases, the J end by 6 bases, with 14 bases between. The CDR3 runs 15 residues. The DNA for the CDR3 is TGTGCCAGCAGCTTACAAGGGCAGTCACGCAATGAGCAGTTCTTC. Protein product: CASSLQGQSRNEQFF.

V usage is TRBV6-5 and J usage is TRBJ2-1; D not resolved. Trimming stripped 6 bases from V and 5 bases from J, with 14 bases between. CDR1 MNHEY and CDR2 SVGAGI come from the germline V gene. This CDR3 has 14 amino acids. CDR3 amino acids: CASRSVGRNNEQFF. The CDR3, as DNA: TGTGCCAGCAGAAGTGTCGGACGGAACAATGAGCAGTTCTTC.

The chain has TRBV27 and TRBJ2-3; D tentatively fits TRBD1 or TRBD2 (5 bases each). Trimming stripped 3 bases from V and 0 bases from J, with 10 bases between. Germline V lookup: CDR1 MNHEY, CDR2 SMNVEV (reference sequence). The CDR3 is 15 amino acids. In nucleotides, the CDR3 is TGTGCCAGCAGTTTCTCGGGACGGAGCACAGATACGCAGTATTTT. Translated, it gives CASSFSGRSTDTQYF.

The chain couples TRBV13 to TRBJ2-2, with 14 bases identical to TRBD2. This CDR3 has 16 residues. Trimming took 5 bases from V and 6 from J; bases not matched to a gene: 5. Germline V gives CDR1 PRHDT, CDR2 FYEKMQ (reference sequence). CDR3 nucleotide sequence: TGTGCCAGCAGCACGGGACTAGCGGGAGTGGCCGGGGAGCTGTTTTTT. Protein product: CASSTGLAGVAGELFF.

The chain recombines TRBV5-1 with TRBJ2-6; D is ambiguous. The germline V gene encodes CDR1 SGHRS and CDR2 YFSETQ. This CDR3 spans 15 amino acids. Between the trimmed V and J ends, which lost 0 bases and 0 bases, there was a span of 4 bases. CDR3 coding DNA: TGCGCCAGCAGCTTGGGCGGCTCTGGGGCCAACGTCCTGACTTTC. This translates into CASSLGGSGANVLTF.

This clone has just a few counts. The chain employs TRBV5-1 and TRBJ1-4, with 8 bases fitting TRBD1. CDR1 SGHRS and CDR2 YFSETQ come from the germline V gene. The CDR3 length is 15 residues. The V segment lost 4 bases and the J segment 7 bases; nucleotides outside the gene matches: 9. The CDR3 here is CASSVKQGVVEKLFF. CDR3 bases: TGCGCCAGCAGCGTAAAACAGGGGGTGGTTGAAAAACTGTTTTTT.

The chain carries TRBV29-1 and TRBJ1-1; 7 bases are a match to TRBD1. The CDR3 sequence is 14 residues long. Germline CDR1 SQVTM, CDR2 ANQGSEA. V gave up 6 bases and J gave up 4 bases; unmatched junction bases: 11. The CDR3 DNA sequence: TGCAGCGTCAGAGTCGAGACAGGGACCACTGAAGCTTTCTTT. It codes for CSVRVETGTTEAFF.

The chain recombines TRBV10-3 with TRBJ2-7; 11 bases align to TRBD1. The ends lost 0 bases at V and 6 bases at J; junction bases unmatched: 1. There are 14 residues in the CDR3. Germline-derived CDR1 and CDR2 are ENHRY and SYGVKD. CDR3 protein: CAISESGQGGEQYF. The CDR3 DNA reads TGTGCCATCAGTGAGTCGGGACAGGGGGGCGAGCAGTACTTC.